Below are 23 T cell receptor beta chains sequenced from a single sample in a study of T cell clonotyping in hematopoietic cell transplantation. TCRdb keeps only in-frame clones here, not all; method: immunoSEQ multiplex PCR. The data contain approximately 44,000 clones, around 96% of them singletons. Specimen: peripheral blood mononuclear cells. The receptors originated from a man aged 25 to 40 in good health. Some clones in this sample may be carry-over from other donors' samples.

The rearrangement uses TRBV11-2 and TRBJ2-1, with a weak D call TRBD2 (6 bases). V dropped 4 bases and J dropped 0 bases, with 7 bases sitting between them. The CDR3 contains 14 residues. The germline V gene has CDR1 SGHAT and CDR2 FQNNGV. CDR3 nucleotides: TGTGCCAGCAGCTCCGGGAGCTCCTACAATGAGCAGTTCTTC. Amino acids: CASSSGSSYNEQFF.

This clone was recorded only once. The chain joins TRBV5-6 to TRBJ2-5; D ambiguous. The CDR3 length is 11 residues. Trimming took 7 bases from V and 5 from J, leaving 9 bases between them. Per the germline V gene, CDR1 is SGHDT and CDR2 is YYEEEE. CDR3 in DNA: TGTGCCAGCCGGAAGGAGGAGACCCAGTACTTC. This translates into CASRKEETQYF.

The V call is TRBV28, the J call TRBJ2-3, with a tentative D call TRBD1 (5 bases). This CDR3 is 12 amino acids long. V was cut by 11 bases and J by 1 base, with 10 bases left in between. CDR1 and CDR2 (germline): MDHEN, SYDVKM. The CDR3 is CAVGARTDTQYF. The CDR3, as DNA: TGTGCCGTTGGGGCCCGCACAGATACGCAGTATTTT.

The chain links TRBV11-3 to TRBJ1-1; TRBD1 matches at 8 bases. The length of the CDR3 is 14 residues. Germline V gene lookup returns CDR1 SGHNT and CDR2 YENEEA. Trimming took 4 bases from V and 11 from J; bases not matched to a gene: 12. CDR3 region: CASSSRAGGSLAFF. CDR3 in DNA: TGTGCCAGCAGCTCTAGAGCAGGGGGCTCTCTCGCTTTCTTT.

The chain joins TRBV5-4 to TRBJ1-3; D possibly corresponds to TRBD1 (6 bases). V gave up 0 bases and J gave up 0 bases, with 13 bases separating them. The CDR3 covers 17 residues. The germline CDR1 and CDR2 sequences are SGHNT and YYREEE (reference sequence). The CDR3 nucleotides read TGTGCCAGCAGCTTGGGCGGGGGACATCGCTCTGGAAACACCATATATTTT. It yields the protein CASSLGGGHRSGNTIYF.

The gene calls are TRBV13 and TRBJ2-3, with D unresolved. The CDR3 is 13 residues long. Germline CDR1 is PRHDT and CDR2 is FYEKMQ (reference sequence). V lost 1 base to trimming and J lost 5 bases, with 7 bases between them. Written as DNA, the CDR3 is TGTGCCAGCAGCTTAGTCCGTGGAGATACGCAGTATTTT. Its protein is CASSLVRGDTQYF.

The chain employs TRBV19 and TRBJ1-1; the D gene is possibly TRBD1 (6 bases). The CDR3 is 14 amino acids. The V end was cut by 2 bases, the J end by 3 bases, with 10 bases between. Germline V gene data show CDR1 as LNHDA and CDR2 as SQIVND (reference sequence). CDR3 DNA: TGTGCCAGTAGTATATCGCAGGGGTACACTGAAGCTTTCTTT. Its translation is CASSISQGYTEAFF.

This rearrangement joins TRBV7-2 to TRBJ1-1; no clear D. The CDR3 contains 15 residues. The germline CDR1 and CDR2 sequences are SGHTA and FQGNSA. Between the trimmed V and J ends, which lost 1 base and 4 bases, there was a span of 13 bases. The CDR3 bases are TGTGCCAGCAGCTTAGTATGGGAGCGGGCCACTGAAGCTTTCTTT. Its protein is CASSLVWERATEAFF.

The V gene is TRBV30, the J gene TRBJ1-4; D perhaps matches TRBD1 (6 bases). With 1 base removed from V and 2 bases from J, the gap between germline ends came to 14 bases. Germline CDR1 GTSNPN, CDR2 SVGIG (reference sequence). The CDR3 runs 16 residues. The CDR3 spells CAWSAVQGRTNEKLFF. As DNA, the CDR3 is TGTGCCTGGAGTGCGGTGCAGGGGCGGACTAATGAAAAACTGTTTTTT.

The chain combines TRBV7-3 with TRBJ2-2, with 7 positions matching TRBD2. CDR3 size: 17 residues. The V and J ends lost 1 base and 0 bases, in that order; junction bases with no gene match: 5. The V gene's germline CDR1 is SGHTA and CDR2 FQGTGA. In DNA, the CDR3 is TGTGCCAGCAGCTTAATGGGAGGGACCTCGAACACCGGGGAGCTGTTTTTT. Translated: CASSLMGGTSNTGELFF.

J is TRBJ1-6 and V is TRBV5-4, with a tentative D call TRBD1 (5 bases). Trimming shortened V by 4 bases and J by 4 bases, and 18 bases separated the two germline ends. CDR1 SGHNT and CDR2 YYREEE come from the germline V gene (reference sequence). The CDR3 has 17 amino acids. The CDR3 reads CASSAEPGRTYNSPLHF. DNA for the CDR3: TGTGCCAGCAGCGCAGAACCGGGACGGACATATAATTCACCCCTCCACTTT.

The chain uses TRBV6-4 and TRBJ2-3; weak D call: TRBD1 (5 bases). V lost 0 bases to trimming and J lost 6 bases, with 16 bases between them. CDR3 length: 16 amino acids. Per germline, CDR1 MRHNA and CDR2 SNTAGT. CDR3 DNA sequence: TGTGCCAGCAGTGACTCCCCGGACAACCTGGGGGATACGCAGTATTTT. This encodes CASSDSPDNLGDTQYF.

The rearrangement links TRBV27 to TRBJ2-7; D may be TRBD1 (5 bases). V was pared by 2 bases and J by 1 base, with 6 bases between. Germline loops: CDR1 MNHEY, CDR2 SMNVEV (reference sequence). The CDR3 has 13 amino acids. The DNA for the CDR3 is TGTGCCAGCAGTTTAGGGGCATCCTACGAGCAGTACTTC. Amino acids: CASSLGASYEQYF.

The table lists this clone with a count of one. The chain uses TRBV6-1 and TRBJ1-1, with D perhaps matching TRBD1 (6 bases). The CDR3 is 14 residues long. Deletions cut 7 bases from V and 2 bases from J, with 14 bases between. Germline CDR1 reads MNHNS; CDR2 reads SASEGT. CDR3 nucleotide sequence: TGTGCCAGCATCAACCCAGGGGTAAACACTGAAGCTTTCTTT. The encoded protein is CASINPGVNTEAFF.

This chain connects TRBV7-8 to TRBJ2-3, with D maybe TRBD2 (5 bases). The V gene's germline CDR1 is SGHVS and CDR2 FQNEAQ. Trimming cost V 5 bases and J 2 bases, with 17 bases left between them. The CDR3 is 16 amino acids. The CDR3 region has the DNA TGTGCCAGCAGCGGTAGGCGGGCCCCTAACACAGATACGCAGTATTTT. This codes for CASSGRRAPNTDTQYF.

This sequence joins TRBV7-9 and TRBJ1-4; TRBD1 might be the D (5 bases). The CDR3 runs 16 residues. Trimming pared 5 bases from V and 7 bases from J, leaving 20 bases between. The germline V gene encodes CDR1 SEHNR and CDR2 FQNEAQ (reference sequence). CDR3 nucleotide sequence: TGTGCCAGCAGCCTCAACCCAGGGTGGCCGATTGAAAAACTGTTTTTT. Translation: CASSLNPGWPIEKLFF.

This chain joins TRBV25-1 and TRBJ2-7; 7 bases are a match to TRBD1. The CDR3 totals 14 residues. The germline V gene has CDR1 MGHDK and CDR2 SYGVNS. The ends lost 5 bases at V and 2 bases at J; junction bases unmatched: 6. The CDR3 DNA is TGTGCCAGCAGTAATCCGGGACAGACCTACGAGCAGTACTTC. Its translation is CASSNPGQTYEQYF.

The chain employs TRBV30 and TRBJ1-1; a weak D match, TRBD1 (5 bases). CDR3 length: 13 amino acids. With 5 bases removed from V and 1 base from J, the gap between germline ends came to 11 bases. The germline V gene encodes CDR1 GTSNPN and CDR2 SVGIG (reference sequence). The CDR3 DNA sequence: TGTGCCTGGGCGAAAGGGGCGAACACTGAAGCTTTCTTT. Its protein is CAWAKGANTEAFF.

The gene calls are TRBV2 and TRBJ2-3; D ambiguous. This CDR3 contains 13 residues. Trimming stripped 7 bases from V and 4 bases from J, with 12 bases between. Germline-derived CDR1 and CDR2 are SNHLY and FYNNEI. The CDR3 loop is CASKGLSADTQYF. For the CDR3, the DNA is TGTGCCAGCAAAGGCCTTTCCGCAGATACGCAGTATTTT.

The chain recombines TRBV10-3 with TRBJ2-7; D may correspond to TRBD1 or TRBD2 (5 bases each). The CDR3 has 14 amino acids. The V end lost 6 bases, the J end lost 2 bases, and 14 bases lay between the germline ends. The germline V gene encodes CDR1 ENHRY and CDR2 SYGVKD. CDR3 in amino acids: CAIRDPGRTYEQYF. CDR3 nucleotides: TGTGCCATCAGAGACCCGGGACGGACCTACGAGCAGTACTTC.

V gene TRBV11-2 combines with J gene TRBJ1-5; 9 nucleotides agree with TRBD1. CDR3 length equals 17 residues. The germline V gene has CDR1 SGHAT and CDR2 FQNNGV. V lost 5 bases, J lost 7 bases, and 15 bases stayed unmatched. The CDR3 spells CASSPSPGTGIGQPQHF. CDR3 bases: TGTGCCAGCAGCCCCAGTCCCGGGACAGGGATCGGACAGCCCCAGCATTTT.

The V gene is TRBV6-5, the J gene TRBJ1-3; 9 positions agree with TRBD1. Germline CDR1 and CDR2: MNHEY and SVGAGI. The CDR3 length is 16 residues. J gave up 2 bases and V 2 bases, and 4 bases lay outside the gene matches. The CDR3 sequence is CASSYAGTGTGNTIYF. CDR3 in DNA: TGTGCCAGCAGTTACGCCGGGACAGGGACTGGAAACACCATATATTTT.

CDR3 residues: CASSWTSGRTGELFF. For the CDR3, the DNA is TGCGCCAGCAGCTGGACTAGCGGGCGAACCGGGGAGCTGTTTTTT. The chain combines TRBV5-1 with TRBJ2-2, with 11 nucleotides matching TRBD2. This CDR3 contains 15 residues. CDR1 and CDR2 from the germline V gene are SGHRS and YFSETQ. V lost 3 bases, J lost 5 bases, and 3 bases stayed unmatched.